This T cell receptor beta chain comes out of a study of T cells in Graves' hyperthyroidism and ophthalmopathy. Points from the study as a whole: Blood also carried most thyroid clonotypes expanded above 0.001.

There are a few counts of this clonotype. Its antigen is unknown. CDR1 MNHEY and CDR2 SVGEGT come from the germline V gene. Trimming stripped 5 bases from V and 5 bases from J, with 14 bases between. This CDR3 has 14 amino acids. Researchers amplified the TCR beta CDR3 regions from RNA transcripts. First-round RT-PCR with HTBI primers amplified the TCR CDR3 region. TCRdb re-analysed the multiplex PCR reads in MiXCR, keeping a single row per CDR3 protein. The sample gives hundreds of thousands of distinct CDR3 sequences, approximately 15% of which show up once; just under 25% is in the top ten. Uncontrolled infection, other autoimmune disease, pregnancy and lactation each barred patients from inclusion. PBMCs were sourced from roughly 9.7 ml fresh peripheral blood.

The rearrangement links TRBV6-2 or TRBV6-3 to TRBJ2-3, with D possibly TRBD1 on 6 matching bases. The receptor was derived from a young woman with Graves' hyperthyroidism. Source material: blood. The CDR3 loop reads CASSQLIRGDTQYF. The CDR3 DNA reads TGTGCCAGCAGTCAACTTATCAGGGGAGATACGCAGTATTTT.